The TCR beta chain described here comes from a study of OX40 agonist ivuxolimab in advanced cancers. Overall study context: Cohort: roughly 79% men, mean age approximately 60, aged roughly 23 to 90. Enrollees could have had prior anti-PD-1, anti-PD-L1 or anti-CTLA-4 therapy, which approximately 38% had received. Points from the study as a whole: Individuals who were partial responders at 0.1-3.0 mg/kg had clonal expansion that ranked among the lowest.

Some clones are missing from TCRdb's copy, which holds only in-frame ones; the method was immunoSEQ multiplex PCR. The sample includes tens of thousands of clones, roughly 84% of them seen just once. The V and J ends lost 4 bases and 5 bases respectively, with 8 bases between them. The CDR3 sequence is 13 residues long. Looked up from germline, CDR1 is SNHLY and CDR2 is FYNNEI. Remarks on this clone: Its antigen remains unknown.

The chain carries TRBV2 and TRBJ2-2; D gene ambiguous. This receptor was identified in an adult with an advanced solid tumor such as melanoma, head and neck, liver or kidney cancer. The specimen comprised CD4+ or CD8+ T cells sorted from blood, sampled in a trial of the OX40 agonist ivuxolimab. CDR3 in amino acids: CASSVTVTGELFF. CDR3 bases: TGTGCCAGCAGTGTAACGGTTACCGGGGAGCTGTTTTTT.